This T cell receptor beta chain was sequenced for a study of shared clonotypes between healthy human individuals. Study in general: There were three CD4 naive, three CD4 memory, two CD8 naive and one CD8 memory plates per donor.

CDR3 length: 15 residues. V lost 5 bases and J lost 4, with 16 bases in between. Germline assignment: CDR1 SGHTA and CDR2 FQGTGA. The repertoire was sequenced with immunoSEQ multiplex PCR; TCRdb's copy has only in-frame clones and lacks some. The sample holds about 1.1 million clones, about 72% seen once. The receptor was isolated from a man aged 18-30 years in good health. Some clones in this sample may be carry-over from other donors' samples. The V and J genes are TRBV7-3 and TRBJ2-3; D might be TRBD1 (6 bases). Sequences were obtained from memory CD4+ T cells from PBMCs. Subset indicated: CD45RA-negative fraction. CDR3 protein: CASSKDRAFADTQYF. CDR3 DNA: TGTGCCAGCAGCAAGGACAGAGCTTTCGCAGATACGCAGTATTTT.